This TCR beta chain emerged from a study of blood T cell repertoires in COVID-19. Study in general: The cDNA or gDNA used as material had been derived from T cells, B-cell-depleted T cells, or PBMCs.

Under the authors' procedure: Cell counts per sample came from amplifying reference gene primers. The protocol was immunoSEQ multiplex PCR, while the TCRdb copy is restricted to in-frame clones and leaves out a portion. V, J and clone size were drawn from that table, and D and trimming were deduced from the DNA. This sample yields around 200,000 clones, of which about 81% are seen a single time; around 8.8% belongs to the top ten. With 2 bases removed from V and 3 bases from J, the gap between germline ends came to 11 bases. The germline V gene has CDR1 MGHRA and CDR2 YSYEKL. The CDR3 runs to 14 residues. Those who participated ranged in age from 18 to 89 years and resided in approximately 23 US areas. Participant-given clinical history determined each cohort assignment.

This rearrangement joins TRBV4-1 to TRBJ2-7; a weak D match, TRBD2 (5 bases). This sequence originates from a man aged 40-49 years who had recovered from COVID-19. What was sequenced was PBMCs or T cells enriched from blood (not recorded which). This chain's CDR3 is CASSQSRGSYEQYF. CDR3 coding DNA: TGCGCCAGCAGCCAAAGCCGAGGGAGCTACGAGCAGTACTTC.